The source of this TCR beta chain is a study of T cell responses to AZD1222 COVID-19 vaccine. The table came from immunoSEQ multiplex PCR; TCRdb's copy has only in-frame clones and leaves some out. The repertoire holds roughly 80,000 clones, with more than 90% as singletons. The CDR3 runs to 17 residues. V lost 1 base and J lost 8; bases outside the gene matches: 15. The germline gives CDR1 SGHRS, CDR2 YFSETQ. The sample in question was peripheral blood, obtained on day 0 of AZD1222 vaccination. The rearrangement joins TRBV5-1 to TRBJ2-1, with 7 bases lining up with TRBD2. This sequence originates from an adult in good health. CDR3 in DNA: TGCGCCAGCAGCTTGTGGGGGGGAACACATACTGGAGATGAGCAGTTCTTC. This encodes CASSLWGGTHTGDEQFF.